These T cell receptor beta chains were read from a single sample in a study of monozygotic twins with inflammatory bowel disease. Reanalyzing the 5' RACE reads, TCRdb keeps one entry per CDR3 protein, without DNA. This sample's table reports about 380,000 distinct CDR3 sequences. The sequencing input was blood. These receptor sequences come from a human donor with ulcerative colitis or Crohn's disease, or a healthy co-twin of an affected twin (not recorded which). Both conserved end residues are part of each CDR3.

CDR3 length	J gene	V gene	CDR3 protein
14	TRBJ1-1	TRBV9	CASSVVVGGTEAFF
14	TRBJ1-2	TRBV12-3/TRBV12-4	CASSPDRGDYGYTF
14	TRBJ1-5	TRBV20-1	CSARPTGGNQPQHF
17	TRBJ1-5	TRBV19	CASTRKPGINGNQPQHF
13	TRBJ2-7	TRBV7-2	CASSLGLAGEQYF
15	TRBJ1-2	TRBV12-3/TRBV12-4	CASSLIGTRNYGYTF
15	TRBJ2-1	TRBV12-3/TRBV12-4	CASSLSGMRYNEQFF
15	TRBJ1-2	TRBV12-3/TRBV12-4	CASSIPRGGDYGYTF
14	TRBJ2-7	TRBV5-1	CASSLRQQTYEQYF
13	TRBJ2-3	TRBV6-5	CASSYPSTDTQDF
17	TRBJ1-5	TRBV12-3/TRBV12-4	CASSLEEGAPGNQPQHF
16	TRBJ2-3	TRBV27	CASSLGGRRGTDTQYF
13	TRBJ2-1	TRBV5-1	CASSLSEFNEQFF
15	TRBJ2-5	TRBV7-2	CASSLAGVFQETQYF
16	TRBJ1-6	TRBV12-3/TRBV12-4	CASSHALSSYNSPLHF
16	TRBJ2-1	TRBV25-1	CASSEYFRGFGNEQFF
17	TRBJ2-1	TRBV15	CATSRKGGGGLNNEQFF
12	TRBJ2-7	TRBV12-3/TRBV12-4	CAGSFTTYEQYF
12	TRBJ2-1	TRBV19	CPSSLAINEQFF
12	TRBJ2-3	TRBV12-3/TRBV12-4	CASSYFTDTQYF
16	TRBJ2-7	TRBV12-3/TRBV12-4	CASSSGLAGAIYEQYF
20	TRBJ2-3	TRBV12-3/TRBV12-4	CASSLTGTSGGASSADTQYF
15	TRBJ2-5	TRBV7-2	CASSLVGSREQTQYF
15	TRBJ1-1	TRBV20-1	CSARGTGGRVTEAFF
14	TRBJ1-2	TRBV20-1	CSAPPAERSRGYTF
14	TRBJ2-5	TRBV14	CASSQEGGPMAQYF
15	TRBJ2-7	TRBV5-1	CASSLLVQGENEQYF
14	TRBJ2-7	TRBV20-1	CSAREDRGPNEQYF
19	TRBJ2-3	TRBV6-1	CASSRGYGLAGVITDTQYF
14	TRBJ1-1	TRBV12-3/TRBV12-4	CASSLMGAYTEAFF
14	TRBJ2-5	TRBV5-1	CASSFDRSGETQYF
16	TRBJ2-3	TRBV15	CATSRDHGASGDTQYF
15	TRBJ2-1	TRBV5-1	CASSKDGDSYNEQFF
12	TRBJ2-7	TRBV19	CASSMAGNEQYF
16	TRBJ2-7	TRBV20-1	CSARSPRQGGIYEQYF
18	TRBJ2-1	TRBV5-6	CASSLGTALSGGANEQFF
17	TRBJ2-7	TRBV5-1	CASSLVAKTSGALEQYF
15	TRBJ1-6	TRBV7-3	CASSLQFGPNSPLHF
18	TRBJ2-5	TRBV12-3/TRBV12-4	CASSYNLIPDRAQETQYF
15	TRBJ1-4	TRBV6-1	CASSPNRVTNEKLFF
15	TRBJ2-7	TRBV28	CASCPPGALTYEQYF
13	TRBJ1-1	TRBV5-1	CASSFQGTTEAFF
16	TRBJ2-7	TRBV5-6	CASSLWDAGLGYEQYF
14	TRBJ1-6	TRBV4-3	CASSQDSTDSPLHF
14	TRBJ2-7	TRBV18	CASSGSSESYEQYF
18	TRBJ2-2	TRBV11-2	CASSLPTGTGVYTGELFF
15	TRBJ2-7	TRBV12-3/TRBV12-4	CASSLDLWTTYEQYF
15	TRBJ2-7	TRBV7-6	CASSFGDGPSYEQYF
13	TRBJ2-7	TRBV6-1	CASSLDIAYEQYF
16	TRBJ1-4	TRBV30	CAWSKDSAGGAEKLFF
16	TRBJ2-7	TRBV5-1	CASSATGNVGPYEQYF
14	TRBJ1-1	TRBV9	CASSAGVWDTEAFF
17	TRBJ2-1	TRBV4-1	CASSQALTAFSYNEQFF
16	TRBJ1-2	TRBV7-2	CASSSTPGQGHYGYTF
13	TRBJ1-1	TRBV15	CATSRDWAGEAFF
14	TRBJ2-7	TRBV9	CASSPTLQAYEQYF
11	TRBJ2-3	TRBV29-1	CSVALGSTQYF